The 28 T cell receptor beta chains below come from one sample, sequenced in a study of blood T cell repertoires in COVID-19. Method: immunoSEQ multiplex PCR; TCRdb's copy keeps in-frame clones and lacks some. The table records 150,000 to 200,000 clones, around nine tenths of them present only once. What was sequenced was peripheral blood. All receptors derive from a man in his forties with active or convalescent COVID-19.

V usage is TRBV4-1 and J usage is TRBJ1-2; 7 bases map to TRBD1. Trimming cost V 2 bases and J 4 bases; bases outside gene matches: 7. This CDR3 spans 15 amino acids. From germline, CDR1 is MGHRA and CDR2 YSYEKL. The CDR3, as DNA: TGCGCCAGCAGCCAACAGATGGGACAGTTCTATGGCTACACCTTC. Amino acids: CASSQQMGQFYGYTF.

This chain joins TRBV4-2 and TRBJ2-5; D may be TRBD2 (7 bases). CDR1 and CDR2 (germline): LGHNA, YNFKEQ. Trimming left V 1 base short and J 5 bases short, with 17 bases between. The CDR3 runs 16 residues. The CDR3 protein is CASSQVGGAQGETQYF. CDR3 bases: TGTGCCAGCAGCCAAGTAGGGGGGGCGCAGGGGGAGACCCAGTACTTC.

The chain links TRBV5-5 to TRBJ1-1, with D possibly being TRBD1 (6 bases). Germline lookup yields CDR1 SGHKS and CDR2 YYEKEE (reference sequence). V lost 4 bases and J lost 4, with 14 bases in between. The CDR3 has 14 amino acids. The DNA of the CDR3 is TGTGCCAGCAGCAGAAGGACAGAAGGCACTGAAGCTTTCTTT. This codes for CASSRRTEGTEAFF. Using reference TRBV5-5 and TRBJ1-1 for the parts outside the CDR3, the full variable domain is DAGVTQSPTHLIKTRGQQVTLRCSPISGHKSVSWYQQVLGQGPQFIFQYYEKEERGRGNFPDRFSARQFPNYSSELNVNALLLGDSALYLCASSRRTEGTEAFFGQGTRLTVV.

V gene TRBV19 combines with J gene TRBJ1-5; 8 positions agree with TRBD1. J gave up 5 bases and V 4 bases, and 10 bases lay outside the gene matches. Germline V gives CDR1 LNHDA, CDR2 SQIVND (reference sequence). The CDR3 extends over 16 amino acids. The CDR3 DNA reads as TGTGCCAGTAGTACTCCCGGGACAGGTCCATATCAGCCCCAGCATTTT. As protein: CASSTPGTGPYQPQHF.

The chain uses TRBV7-2 and TRBJ2-7, with unresolved D. This CDR3 has 13 amino acids. Between the trimmed V and J ends, which lost 2 bases and 5 bases, there was a span of 10 bases. Germline CDR1 is SGHTA and CDR2 is FQGNSA. The DNA of the CDR3 is TGTGCCAGCAGCTTATGGCCGAAACACGAGCAGTACTTC. It yields the protein CASSLWPKHEQYF.

The rearrangement links TRBV5-1 to TRBJ2-2; 9 nucleotides agree with TRBD1. This CDR3 is 15 amino acids long. The trim removed 6 bases at V and 4 bases at J, leaving 7 bases unmatched. The germline V gene has CDR1 SGHRS and CDR2 YFSETQ. CDR3 amino acids: CASTPGQGSTGELFF. As DNA, the CDR3 is TGCGCCAGCACCCCGGGACAGGGTTCCACCGGGGAGCTGTTTTTT.

Comment on this clone: The sample holds other DNA sequences that translate to the same CDR3. The chain recombines TRBV5-6 with TRBJ2-5; D is uncertain. Looked up from germline, CDR1 is SGHDT and CDR2 is YYEEEE. This CDR3 has 11 residues. Trimming removed 0 bases at V and 5 bases at J, with 2 bases between. CDR3 in DNA: TGTGCCAGCAGCTTGGCTGAGACCCAGTACTTC. This codes for CASSLAETQYF.

The chain recombines TRBV11-3 with TRBJ1-1; no clear D. With 3 bases removed from V and 1 base from J, the gap between germline ends came to 9 bases. Germline V gives CDR1 SGHNT, CDR2 YENEEA. The CDR3 totals 14 residues. The CDR3 region has the DNA TGTGCCAGCAGCTTCAGCGGGCGGAACACTGAAGCTTTCTTT. It codes for CASSFSGRNTEAFF.

V is TRBV7-3 and J is TRBJ1-2, with TRBD1 identical over 9 bases. The trim removed 4 bases at V and 7 bases at J, leaving 4 bases unmatched. CDR3 length: 13 residues. CDR1 and CDR2 (germline): SGHTA, FQGTGA. The CDR3 bases are TGTGCCAGCAGCTCAGGGACAGGGAGTGGCTACACCTTC. Amino acids: CASSSGTGSGYTF.

This chain uses TRBV27 with TRBJ1-5, with D possibly matching TRBD1 (5 bases). Germline V lookup: CDR1 MNHEY, CDR2 SMNVEV (reference sequence). The V end lost 1 base, the J end lost 1 base, and 5 bases lay between the germline ends. The CDR3 covers 14 residues. CDR3 coding DNA: TGTGCCAGCAGTTTATGGGGCAGCAATCAGCCCCAGCATTTT. Its translation is CASSLWGSNQPQHF.

The chain is built from TRBV4-3 and TRBJ2-7, with TRBD2 matching over 7 bases. V gave up 3 bases and J gave up 3 bases; unmatched junction bases: 5. The germline V gene has CDR1 LGHNA and CDR2 YSLEER. The CDR3 sequence is 14 residues long. The CDR3 sequence: CASSQGGTIYEQYF. CDR3 bases: TGCGCCAGCAGCCAGGGCGGGACTATCTACGAGCAGTACTTC.

This sequence joins TRBV6-5 and TRBJ1-6, with TRBD1 identical over 8 bases. The CDR3 contains 14 residues. Looked up from germline, CDR1 is MNHEY and CDR2 is SVGAGI. With V trimmed by 7 bases and J by 7 bases, 6 bases remained unmatched. The CDR3 DNA sequence: TGTGCCAGCACCATGGACAGGGAGAATTCACCCCTCCACTTT. Its protein is CASTMDRENSPLHF.

The V gene is TRBV5-6, the J gene TRBJ1-1; no definite D call. With 5 bases removed from V and 4 bases from J, the gap between germline ends came to 18 bases. The CDR3 contains 15 residues. Germline V gene data show CDR1 as SGHDT and CDR2 as YYEEEE. The CDR3: CASRLAETIATEAFF. CDR3 DNA: TGTGCCAGCAGACTAGCTGAGACAATTGCCACTGAAGCTTTCTTT.

The J gene is TRBJ2-2, the V gene TRBV6-2 or TRBV6-3, with TRBD2 identical over 8 bases. The CDR3 is 17 amino acids. With V trimmed by 2 bases and J by 4 bases, 9 bases remained unmatched. CDR1 MNHEY and CDR2 SVGEGT come from the germline V gene. In DNA, the CDR3 is TGTGCCAGCAGTTACCCCCCGGCGGGGGGCCCCACCGGGGAGCTGTTTTTT. Translation gives CASSYPPAGGPTGELFF.

The chain is built from TRBV2 and TRBJ1-5, with 7 bases matching TRBD1. CDR3 size: 14 residues. The V gene's germline CDR1 is SNHLY and CDR2 FYNNEI. V was clipped by 6 bases and J by 5 bases; unmatched bases: 7. CDR3 coding DNA: TGTGCCAGCAGGACAGGGAGCGTCGATCAGCCCCAGCATTTT. Residues: CASRTGSVDQPQHF.

This chain joins TRBV7-2 and TRBJ1-2; D may be TRBD1 (6 bases). CDR3 size: 15 residues. Germline-derived CDR1 and CDR2 are SGHTA and FQGNSA. Trimming pared 5 bases from V and 6 bases from J, leaving 19 bases between. The CDR3 is CASSLVRAGGNGYTF. As DNA, the CDR3 is TGTGCCAGCAGCCTAGTGCGGGCGGGGGGCAATGGCTACACCTTC.

The chain has TRBV13 and TRBJ1-2; weak D call: TRBD1 (6 bases). The V end was cut by 3 bases, the J end by 4 bases, with 12 bases between. The germline CDR1 and CDR2 sequences are PRHDT and FYEKMQ (reference sequence). The CDR3 totals 14 residues. The CDR3 loop is CASSLSRGPYGYTF. As DNA, the CDR3 is TGTGCCAGCAGCTTGTCCAGGGGACCCTATGGCTACACCTTC.

This chain links TRBV30 with TRBJ1-6; 8 nucleotides align to TRBD1. The CDR3 spans 15 residues. The germline gives CDR1 GTSNPN, CDR2 SVGIG (reference sequence). Unmatched junction bases numbered 11, after V lost 3 bases and J lost 10 bases. CDR3 amino acids: CAWSGAGGVYSPLHF. Here the CDR3 DNA reads TGTGCCTGGAGCGGGGCAGGGGGCGTATACTCACCCCTCCACTTT.

The chain links TRBV7-2 to TRBJ1-6; D is possibly TRBD1 (6 bases). This CDR3 has 15 residues. Trimming took 6 bases from V and 7 from J, leaving 16 bases between them. The germline gives CDR1 SGHTA, CDR2 FQGNSA. CDR3 protein: CASRKGDGLNSPLHF. The DNA for the CDR3 is TGTGCCAGCAGAAAGGGGGACGGACTGAATTCACCCCTCCACTTT.

This sequence joins TRBV19 and TRBJ1-6; D is ambiguous. Germline CDR1 is LNHDA and CDR2 is SQIVND (reference sequence). The CDR3 totals 15 residues. Trimming removed 1 base at V and 10 bases at J, with 14 bases between. CDR3 loop: CASSIGPGRGSPLHF. The CDR3 DNA reads TGTGCCAGTAGTATAGGTCCGGGTCGGGGATCACCCCTCCACTTT.

The chain uses TRBV5-1 and TRBJ2-3; D is undetermined. Trimming removed 5 bases from V and 2 bases from J, with 9 bases in between. The CDR3 runs to 13 residues. Germline V lookup: CDR1 SGHRS, CDR2 YFSETQ. Here the CDR3 reads CASSIQSTDTQYF. The CDR3 bases are TGCGCCAGCAGTATACAGTCCACAGATACGCAGTATTTT.

The table lists this clone with a count of one. This rearrangement joins TRBV19 to TRBJ2-5; the match to TRBD2 covers 7 bases. The CDR3 totals 13 residues. Unmatched junction bases numbered 6, after V lost 7 bases and J lost 4 bases. Germline CDR1 and CDR2: LNHDA and SQIVND (reference sequence). The CDR3 DNA sequence: TGTGCCAGTATGAAGGGCGGGGGAGAGACCCAGTACTTC. Translated, it gives CASMKGGGETQYF. The complete variable domain, with remaining parts taken from reference TRBV19 and TRBJ2-5, reads DGGITQSPKYLFRKEGQNVTLSCEQNLNHDAMYWYRQDPGQGLRLIYYSQIVNDFQKGDIAEGYSVSREKKESFPLTVTSAQKNPTAFYLCASMKGGGETQYFGPGTRLLVL.

The rearrangement joins TRBV5-1 to TRBJ2-5; TRBD2 matches 7 bases. Germline CDR1 and CDR2: SGHRS and YFSETQ. Trimming cost V 2 bases and J 3 bases; bases outside gene matches: 13. This CDR3 region has 17 residues. For the CDR3, the DNA is TGCGCCAGCAGCTTAAACGGGGGGACCACCGCAGAAGAGACCCAGTACTTC. It translates to CASSLNGGTTAEETQYF.

The chain recombines TRBV10-3 with TRBJ1-2; D unresolved. Germline CDR1 ENHRY, CDR2 SYGVKD. The CDR3 covers 12 residues. Deletions cut 5 bases from V and 9 bases from J, with 13 bases between. The CDR3 bases are TGTGCCATCAGTCCGACGGGAATGCGCTACACCTTC. Protein product: CAISPTGMRYTF.

The V call is TRBV6-2 or TRBV6-3, the J call TRBJ2-3; a weak D match, TRBD2 (7 bases). Germline V gene sequence: CDR1 MNHEY, CDR2 SVGEGT. The CDR3 runs to 18 residues. The V end was cut by 4 bases, the J end by 2 bases, with 22 bases between. For the CDR3, the DNA is TGTGCCAGCAGTTCCCCTTTTCTGGCGGGGGCTACCACAGATACGCAGTATTTT. It is translated as CASSSPFLAGATTDTQYF.

The chain combines TRBV2 with TRBJ2-1; 11 bases agree with TRBD2. CDR3 length: 15 residues. Germline V gene lookup returns CDR1 SNHLY and CDR2 FYNNEI. The J segment lost 3 bases and the V segment lost 5 bases, leaving 3 bases of the junction unmatched. CDR3 in amino acids: CASSLAGGNYNEQFF. The CDR3 nucleotides are TGTGCCAGCAGTCTAGCGGGGGGAAACTACAATGAGCAGTTCTTC.

This clone was seen just once. The chain combines TRBV24-1 with TRBJ2-3; a weak D match, TRBD2 (5 bases). Trimming took 3 bases from V and 8 from J, leaving 17 bases between them. The CDR3 extends over 15 amino acids. Germline V gene data show CDR1 as KGHDR and CDR2 as SFDVKD. CDR3 region: CATSDRRAAAPTQYF. CDR3 sequence (DNA): TGTGCCACCAGTGATCGGCGAGCGGCCGCGCCTACGCAGTATTTT.

The rearrangement joins TRBV5-1 to TRBJ2-7; TRBD2 agrees at 10 bases. The CDR3 consists of 16 residues. Germline V gene sequence: CDR1 SGHRS, CDR2 YFSETQ. V shed 0 bases and J 8 bases; nucleotides not matched to a gene: 11. The CDR3 bases are TGCGCCAGCAGCTTGGCCCCTAGCGGGGGACGTAGTCAGCAGTACTTC. This sequence encodes CASSLAPSGGRSQQYF.